This T cell receptor beta chain was sequenced for a study of blood T cell repertoires in COVID-19. Study-wide context: Acute and convalescent COVID-19 specimens originated in the United States, Italy and Spain. The cDNA or gDNA used as material had been derived from T cells, B-cell-depleted T cells, or PBMCs.

V lost 5 bases and J lost 4; bases outside the gene matches: 0. The germline CDR1 and CDR2 sequences are KGHSH and LQKENI. The CDR3 covers 12 residues. Original processing notes: Amplification of reference gene primers was used by the study to estimate nucleated cell counts. Profiling relied on immunoSEQ multiplex PCR, and the TCRdb table lists in-frame clones only, not all of them. V, J and clone size are those of that table, while D and trimming were read from the DNA. The sample holds around 200,000 clones, approximately 84% seen once. The specimen was peripheral blood. The J gene is TRBJ2-5, the V gene TRBV18, with 8 positions matching TRBD1. The TCR originated in a woman older than 75 with acute or convalescent COVID-19. CDR3 sequence reads: CASSTGGETQYF. CDR3 DNA sequence: TGTGCCAGCTCAACAGGGGGAGAGACCCAGTACTTC.